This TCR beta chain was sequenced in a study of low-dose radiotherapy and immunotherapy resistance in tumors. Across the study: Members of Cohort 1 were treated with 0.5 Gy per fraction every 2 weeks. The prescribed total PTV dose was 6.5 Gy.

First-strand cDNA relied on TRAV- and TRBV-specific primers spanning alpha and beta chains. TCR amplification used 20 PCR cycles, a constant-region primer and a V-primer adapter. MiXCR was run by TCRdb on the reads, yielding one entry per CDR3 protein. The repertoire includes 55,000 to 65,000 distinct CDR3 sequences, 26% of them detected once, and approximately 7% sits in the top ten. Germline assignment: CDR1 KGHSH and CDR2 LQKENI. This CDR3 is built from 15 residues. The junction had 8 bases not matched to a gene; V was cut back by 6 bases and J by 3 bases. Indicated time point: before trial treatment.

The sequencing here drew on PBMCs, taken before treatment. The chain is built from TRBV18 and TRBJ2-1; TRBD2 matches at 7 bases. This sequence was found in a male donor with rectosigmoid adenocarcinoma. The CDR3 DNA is TGTGCCAGCTCGCCCGGGACTAATAGCTACAATGAGCAGTTCTTC. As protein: CASSPGTNSYNEQFF.